Here is one T cell receptor (beta chain) with its context. This entry is derived from a study of blood T cell repertoires in COVID-19. Looking at the study overall: PBMCs, B-cell-depleted T cells, or T cells were the source of the cDNA or gDNA that made up the material.

The CDR3 extends over 15 amino acids. Between the trimmed V and J ends, which lost 8 bases and 1 base, there was a span of 14 bases. Germline V lookup: CDR1 SGHDN, CDR2 FVKESK. Original methodology: Amplification of reference gene primers provided the estimated nucleated cell counts. Only in-frame clones appear in the TCRdb table, and some are missing; sequencing was by immunoSEQ multiplex PCR. The V and J calls and clone size were taken over from that table, and D and trimming were inferred from the DNA. In the table there are hundreds of thousands of clones, about nine tenths of which are singletons.

Sample: peripheral blood. The chain carries TRBV14 and TRBJ2-2; D may be TRBD1 (5 bases). This TCR was sampled from a man older than 75 with acute or convalescent COVID-19. As DNA, the CDR3 is TGTGCCAGCCGGTTCCCCAGGGTGAACACCGGGGAGCTGTTTTTT. This encodes CASRFPRVNTGELFF.